This TCR beta chain was obtained from a study of monozygotic twins with cystic fibrosis. TCRdb's copy holds only in-frame clones and misses some; the assay was immunoSEQ multiplex PCR. Of about 14,000 clones listed, about 85% are singletons. Overall study findings and caveats: Unrelated CF individuals shared fewer identical clonotypes than monozygotic CF twins. No link emerged between shared CDR3 counts and age, concordance or severity. The repertoire was suggested to be naive-dominated, clonality median about 0.009.

The CDR3 spans 15 residues. Deletions cut 0 bases from V and 0 bases from J, with 8 bases between. CDR1 is LNHDA and CDR2 is SQIVND in the germline V gene (reference sequence). About this clone itself: Its antigen is not identified.

The origin of this receptor is a boy younger than 18 with cystic fibrosis. The chain is built from TRBV19 and TRBJ1-2; D gene uncertain. The sequenced sample was blood. In nucleotides, the CDR3 is TGTGCCAGTAGTATAGAGGCGACTTCTAACTATGGCTACACCTTC. Protein product: CASSIEATSNYGYTF.